The entry that follows covers one T cell receptor beta chain sequence. Its antigen is still unknown. Profiling relied on immunoSEQ multiplex PCR, and the TCRdb table lists in-frame clones only, not all of them. The sample shows 84,000 or so clones, over 75% of them seen only once. This CDR3 spans 15 amino acids. Deletions cut 2 bases from V and 7 bases from J, with 15 bases between. The V gene's germline CDR1 is SGHRS and CDR2 YFSETQ. Antigen-specific CD4+ T cells were expanded (with viral peptide pools) by the ViraFEST assay ahead of sequencing. Culturing for more than eight days preceded CD4+ T cell isolation. Two doses of either BNT162b2 or mRNA-1273 were given to each participant. The sample is drawn from a study of vaccination effects on CD4 cells after COVID-19. Points from the study as a whole: Healthy vaccinees' vaccine-induced clones included only 1 of 255 that recognized common cold coronaviruses. Researchers reported few convalescent patients and no early post-infection timepoints in the study. Marked contraction was observed in infection-induced and vaccine-induced clones late after vaccination.

This sequence joins TRBV5-1 and TRBJ1-4, with a weak D call TRBD1 (5 bases). The sample was CD4+ T cells from PBMCs cultured with HCoV-OC43 spike peptides, taken after COVID-19 vaccination. As to subset: HCoV-OC43 spike overlapping peptide pool stimulation. The clonotype was recovered from a human donor who received a COVID-19 vaccine. The CDR3 nucleotides read TGCGCCAGCAGCTTATATCAGGGTCGAGGTGAAAAACTGTTTTTT. Amino acids: CASSLYQGRGEKLFF.